This TCR beta chain was recovered during a study of T cells in Graves' hyperthyroidism and ophthalmopathy. Amplified regions were TCR beta CDR3 sequences from RNA transcripts. HTBI primers were employed in a first-round RT-PCR of the TCR CDR3. TCRdb processed the multiplex PCR reads anew with MiXCR; each CDR3 protein has one entry. The profile shows hundreds of thousands of distinct CDR3 sequences, over 35% of them singletons. Concerning this clonotype: As yet, its antigen is unknown.

V gave up 5 bases and J gave up 4 bases; unmatched junction bases: 13. Germline CDR1 reads SGHDT; CDR2 reads YYEEEE. There are 16 residues in the CDR3. Patients with uncontrolled infections, other autoimmune diseases, pregnancy or lactation were excluded. PBMCs were collected from an approximately 9.2 ml volume of fresh peripheral blood. General study results and limits: Ophthalmopathy prediction by the model preceded onset by a median 6.5 months.

The sequence derives from a man aged 18 to 29 with Graves' hyperthyroidism. J is TRBJ2-7 and V is TRBV5-6, with 9 bases aligning to TRBD1. The sequenced sample consisted of blood. CDR3 loop: CASRETGQGSLYEQYF. CDR3 sequence (DNA): TGTGCCAGCAGGGAGACGGGACAGGGAAGCCTATACGAGCAGTACTTC.